Here is one TCR beta chain with its context. Its antigen is as yet unknown. TCRdb keeps only in-frame clones here, not all; method: immunoSEQ multiplex PCR. The repertoire holds around 200,000 clones, with roughly 77% as singletons. The data derive from a study of cytomegalovirus exposure and HLA in healthy donors. General study points: In vitro checks showed that three CMV-associated chains really do target CMV antigens.

V lost 5 bases and J lost 5, with 7 bases in between. Germline V gives CDR1 WSHSY, CDR2 SAAADI. This CDR3 region has 12 residues. The sequence came from a woman under 40 in good health and CMV-seronegative. This chain uses TRBV10-2 with TRBJ2-1; TRBD1 might be the D (6 bases). Sequencing input: PBMCs. The CDR3 loop is CASSTGNNEQFF. The DNA for the CDR3 is TGCGCCAGCAGTACAGGGAACAATGAGCAGTTCTTC.